Given below is one T cell receptor (beta chain) in context. TCRdb keeps only in-frame clones here, not all; method: immunoSEQ multiplex PCR. The data show tens of thousands of clones, about 68% seen once. The sample is drawn from a study of preoperative IRX-2 immunotherapy in early breast cancer. Treatment specified: preoperative locoregional IRX-2 cytokine immunotherapy. Samples came from a phase Ib trial of preoperative locoregional IRX-2 cytokine immunotherapy. V dropped 5 bases and J dropped 4; count of bases not matched to a gene: 6. CDR3 size: 16 residues. Germline V gene lookup returns CDR1 SGHRS and CDR2 YFSETQ.

The chain joins TRBV5-1 to TRBJ2-1; 13 positions match TRBD2. The material sequenced was lymph node tissue, taken after IRX-2 immunotherapy. The receptor was derived from a human donor with breast cancer. CDR3 sequence (DNA): TGCGCCAGCAGACTCTTACTAGCGGGAGGGTACAATGAGCAGTTCTTC. It specifies CASRLLLAGGYNEQFF.